Following are 24 T cell receptor beta chains from one sample sequenced in a study of Tregs in tolerant kidney transplant recipients. This table comes from immunoSEQ multiplex PCR, and its TCRdb copy is limited to in-frame clones, with some not included. The sample records tens of thousands of clones, more than 85% being singletons. Recipients received nonmyeloablative bone marrow transplants from related graft donors, with transient mixed chimerism. This material consisted of CD4+ T cells from blood (PBMCs), taken 24 months after the transplant. These receptor sequences come from a human patient who received a combined kidney and bone marrow transplant. Some T cells may arise from the graft donor.

This rearrangement joins TRBV15 to TRBJ2-7, with 13 bases matching TRBD2. The ends lost 1 base at V and 4 bases at J; junction bases unmatched: 4. Germline CDR1 reads LNHNV; CDR2 reads YYDKDF (reference sequence). This CDR3 has 16 residues. In nucleotides, the CDR3 is TGTGCCACCAGCAGAGGCTGGACTAGCGGGGGTTACGAGCAGTACTTC. Translated, it gives CATSRGWTSGGYEQYF.

The V gene is TRBV19, the J gene TRBJ2-7; 9 bases line up with TRBD1. The trim removed 3 bases at V and 4 bases at J, leaving 7 bases unmatched. Germline loops: CDR1 LNHDA, CDR2 SQIVND (reference sequence). The CDR3 is made up of 15 amino acids. CDR3 in DNA: TGTGCCAGTAGTATGGGACAGGGAGGGATTTACGAGCAGTACTTC. Protein: CASSMGQGGIYEQYF.

The chain combines TRBV10-3 with TRBJ2-3; D is perhaps TRBD2 (5 bases). The CDR3 runs to 12 residues. CDR1 ENHRY and CDR2 SYGVKD come from the germline V gene. CDR3 DNA sequence: TGTGCTGGCGGGCGGAGCACAGATACGCAGTATTTT. This gives the protein CAGGRSTDTQYF.

The DNA of the CDR3 is TGCAGTGTTCAGTTCTACAATGAGCAGTTCTTC. It yields the protein CSVQFYNEQFF. The chain is built from TRBV20-1 and TRBJ2-1; D gene uncertain. The CDR3 runs to 11 residues. Looked up from germline, CDR1 is DFQATT and CDR2 is SNEGSKA (reference sequence). V lost 7 bases to trimming and J lost 3 bases, with 7 bases between them.

The rearrangement links TRBV7-2 to TRBJ1-5; unclear D gene. Germline lookup yields CDR1 SGHTA and CDR2 FQGNSA. The V end lost 3 bases, the J end lost 0 bases, and 9 bases lay between the germline ends. The CDR3 consists of 15 residues. CDR3 sequence (DNA): TGTGCCAGCAGCTTTTCACCCTATAGCAATCAGCCCCAGCATTTT. Residues: CASSFSPYSNQPQHF.

This sequence joins TRBV5-6 and TRBJ1-1; 7 nucleotides agree with TRBD1. Germline values: CDR1 SGHDT, CDR2 YYEEEE. The CDR3 loop spans 13 amino acids. Unmatched junction bases numbered 1, after V lost 4 bases and J lost 1 base. The CDR3 spells CASSRTGNTEAFF. In DNA, the CDR3 is TGTGCCAGCAGCCGGACAGGGAACACTGAAGCTTTCTTT. The full variable domain, completed using reference TRBV5-6 and TRBJ1-1, is DAGVTQSPTHLIKTRGQQVTLRCSPKSGHDTVSWYQQALGQGPQFIFQYYEEEERQRGNFPDRFSGHQFPNYSSELNVNALLLGDSALYLCASSRTGNTEAFFGQGTRLTVV.

The chain has TRBV4-3 and TRBJ2-5; 10 bases align to TRBD2. This CDR3 has 21 amino acids. V shed 1 base, J shed 0 bases, and the junction held 17 bases outside the gene matches. CDR1 and CDR2 (germline): LGHNA, YSLEER. CDR3 sequence reads: CASSQGAGFSGRFPYQETQYF. DNA of the CDR3: TGCGCCAGCAGCCAAGGGGCCGGGTTTAGCGGGAGGTTCCCGTACCAAGAGACCCAGTACTTC.

This clone showed up just once. This chain connects TRBV19 to TRBJ1-1; 8 nucleotides match TRBD1. CDR1 and CDR2 (germline): LNHDA, SQIVND (reference sequence). Germline trimming cut 6 bases from V and 1 base from J; bases unmatched to any gene: 1. This CDR3 comprises 13 residues. The CDR3, as DNA: TGTGCCAGTAGCCAGGGGGCGAACACTGAAGCTTTCTTT. The encoded protein is CASSQGANTEAFF. The entire variable domain, with the rest obtained from reference TRBV19 and TRBJ1-1, is as follows: DGGITQSPKYLFRKEGQNVTLSCEQNLNHDAMYWYRQDPGQGLRLIYYSQIVNDFQKGDIAEGYSVSREKKESFPLTVTSAQKNPTAFYLCASSQGANTEAFFGQGTRLTVV.

CDR3 sequence: CASSRKSGQGGASYEQYF. The CDR3 nucleotides are TGTGCCAGCAGCCGAAAAAGCGGACAGGGGGGTGCCTCCTACGAGCAGTACTTC. The chain employs TRBV7-7 and TRBJ2-7, with TRBD1 matching 10 bases. Per germline, CDR1 SSHAT and CDR2 FNYEAQ (reference sequence). CDR3 length: 18 amino acids. V was pared by 5 bases and J by 0 bases, with 13 bases of the junction left unmatched.

V gene TRBV7-9 combines with J gene TRBJ2-3, with TRBD2 identical over 13 bases. Unmatched junction bases numbered 12, after V lost 6 bases and J lost 6 bases. Germline values: CDR1 SEHNR, CDR2 FQNEAQ (reference sequence). CDR3 size: 17 residues. The CDR3 spells CASRPSGTSGALDTQYF. The CDR3 region has the DNA TGTGCCAGCAGGCCTTCCGGGACTAGCGGGGCCCTGGATACGCAGTATTTT.

This clone was observed a few times. The chain has TRBV11-3 and TRBJ2-5; 9 bases match TRBD1. J lost 5 bases, V lost 1 base, and 2 bases had no gene match. The CDR3 spans 14 residues. CDR1 SGHNT and CDR2 YENEEA come from the germline V gene. The CDR3 DNA is TGTGCCAGCAGCTTAGGGACAGGGGTTGAGACCCAGTACTTC. Amino acids: CASSLGTGVETQYF.

The CDR3 region is CASSFSTDSNYGYTF. The CDR3 DNA sequence: TGTGCCAGCAGCTTCAGCACGGACTCTAACTATGGCTACACCTTC. This chain connects TRBV7-9 to TRBJ1-2; no clear D. Germline CDR1 is SEHNR and CDR2 is FQNEAQ (reference sequence). The length of the CDR3 is 15 residues. Trimming removed 3 bases at V and 0 bases at J, with 11 bases between.

This clone occurred once. This chain joins TRBV28 and TRBJ2-7; 10 nucleotides align to TRBD2. V was pared by 7 bases and J by 3 bases, with 0 bases of the junction left unmatched. The CDR3 length is 12 residues. From germline, CDR1 is MDHEN and CDR2 SYDVKM. The CDR3 region is CASTSGGYEQYF. The CDR3 nucleotides are TGTGCCAGCACTAGCGGGGGCTACGAGCAGTACTTC.

The rearrangement uses TRBV9 and TRBJ2-5, with D perhaps matching TRBD2 (5 bases). Germline lookup yields CDR1 SGDLS and CDR2 YYNGEE. Trimming removed 3 bases from V and 8 bases from J, with 17 bases in between. CDR3 size: 14 residues. The CDR3 region is CASSADSMGTTQYF. In nucleotides, the CDR3 is TGTGCCAGCAGCGCGGACTCGATGGGAACCACCCAGTACTTC.

Turning to this clone: The same CDR3 arises from other DNA sequences in this sample as well. The V call is TRBV5-1, the J call TRBJ1-6; no clear D gene. Germline CDR1 is SGHRS and CDR2 is YFSETQ. The V and J ends lost 4 bases and 7 bases respectively, with 6 bases between them. CDR3 size: 12 residues. The CDR3 sequence is CASSTTNSPLHF. CDR3 bases: TGCGCCAGCAGCACTACGAATTCACCCCTCCACTTT.

This clone was detected once. The rearrangement joins TRBV30 to TRBJ1-4; maybe TRBD1 (6 bases). The germline V and J ends were trimmed by 1 base and 8 bases, with 11 bases remaining between them. CDR1 GTSNPN and CDR2 SVGIG come from the germline V gene (reference sequence). The CDR3 sequence is 13 residues long. The CDR3 coding sequence is TGTGCCTGGAGTGGGGAGGGGGGGGAAAAACTGTTTTTT. As protein: CAWSGEGGEKLFF.

V usage is TRBV30 and J usage is TRBJ2-1; possibly TRBD2 for D (6 bases). Germline-derived CDR1 and CDR2 are GTSNPN and SVGIG (reference sequence). CDR3 length: 14 amino acids. V lost 0 bases and J 6 bases, leaving 12 bases between the germline ends. DNA for the CDR3: TGTGCCTGGAGTGTAACCGGGGGACCCAATGAGCAGTTCTTC. Residues: CAWSVTGGPNEQFF. The full variable domain, completed using reference TRBV30 and TRBJ2-1, is SQTIHQWPATLVQPVGSPLSLECTVEGTSNPNLYWYRQAAGRGLQLLFYSVGIGQISSEVPQNLSASRPQDRQFILSSKKLLLSDSGFYLCAWSVTGGPNEQFFGPGTRLTVL.

This clone has a handful of counts. This chain uses TRBV2 with TRBJ2-5, with 12 bases fitting TRBD2. Losses at the gene ends were 5 bases for V and 5 bases for J; bases not matched to a gene: 9. Germline values: CDR1 SNHLY, CDR2 FYNNEI. The CDR3 length is 16 residues. The CDR3 reads CASSPSSGGVWETQYF. In nucleotides, the CDR3 is TGTGCCAGCAGTCCATCTAGCGGGGGGGTGTGGGAGACCCAGTACTTC.

This sequence joins TRBV7-2 and TRBJ2-5; D call uncertain. Germline V gives CDR1 SGHTA, CDR2 FQGNSA. The CDR3 covers 12 residues. V gave up 2 bases and J gave up 3 bases, with 4 bases separating them. The CDR3 bases are TGTGCCAGCAGCTTATCAGAAGAGACCCAGTACTTC. It yields the protein CASSLSEETQYF.

J is TRBJ2-7 and V is TRBV4-3, with 7 positions matching TRBD1. J lost 3 bases, V lost 4 bases, and 12 bases had no gene match. CDR3 size: 16 residues. CDR1 LGHNA and CDR2 YSLEER come from the germline V gene. The CDR3 spells CASSLIRGTAFYEQYF. CDR3 nucleotides: TGCGCCAGCAGCCTCATTAGGGGGACAGCCTTCTACGAGCAGTACTTC.

V gene TRBV6-5 combines with J gene TRBJ2-7; possibly TRBD2 for D (6 bases). V lost 5 bases, J lost 0 bases, and 8 bases lay in between. The CDR3 runs to 13 residues. Germline V gives CDR1 MNHEY, CDR2 SVGAGI. CDR3 bases: TGTGCCAGCAGTGGGGGGAGCTCCTACGAGCAGTACTTC. This encodes CASSGGSSYEQYF.

As regards this clone: One junction end does not reproduce the germline sequence, and a read error may be involved. The same CDR3 also results from other DNA sequences found in this sample. For the CDR3, the DNA is TGTGCCAGTCACAGGGGAAATTCCCCCCTCCACTTT. This codes for CASHRGNSPLHF. V usage is TRBV19 and J usage is TRBJ1-6, with 7 nucleotides matching TRBD1. The CDR3 consists of 12 residues. Germline V lookup: CDR1 LNHDA, CDR2 SQIVND (reference sequence).

The gene calls are TRBV30 and TRBJ1-2, with D tentatively TRBD1 (6 bases). The germline CDR1 and CDR2 sequences are GTSNPN and SVGIG (reference sequence). With 4 bases removed from V and 5 bases from J, the gap between germline ends came to 29 bases. The length of the CDR3 is 18 residues. The CDR3 region has the DNA TGTGCCTGGAACCCCAAAGGGGGGGGTCCCATTTCGCGGTATGGCTACACCTTC. This gives the protein CAWNPKGGGPISRYGYTF.

V and J are TRBV5-1 and TRBJ2-5, with 16 bases identical to TRBD2. V shed 5 bases and J 2 bases; nucleotides not matched to a gene: 15. The CDR3 is 20 amino acids. CDR1 and CDR2 from the germline V gene are SGHRS and YFSETQ. In DNA form, the CDR3 reads TGCGCCAGCAGGCTAGTTAGGGGACTAGCGGGAGGGCCGTGGCAAGAGACCCAGTACTTC. Its protein is CASRLVRGLAGGPWQETQYF.